One and the same sample provided the 20 T cell receptor beta chains below, sequenced in a study of T cells in Graves' hyperthyroidism and ophthalmopathy. Amplification yielded TCR beta CDR3 regions, with RNA transcripts as the source. During a first-round RT-PCR of the TCR CDR3, the HTBI primer set was used. TCRdb reanalysed the multiplex PCR reads using MiXCR and keeps one entry per CDR3 protein. The sample has under 350,000 distinct CDR3 sequences; 18% are singletons. The specimen sequenced was blood. These receptors were obtained from a woman aged 45-65 years with Graves' hyperthyroidism.

The table lists this clonotype with many counts. The rearrangement uses TRBV11-2 and TRBJ2-5; 8 nucleotides line up with TRBD2. The CDR3 loop spans 15 amino acids. Germline lookup yields CDR1 SGHAT and CDR2 FQNNGV. V was clipped by 3 bases and J by 3 bases; unmatched bases: 6. DNA for the CDR3: TGTGCCAGCAGCTTTAGACCCGGGGGGGAAGAGACCCAGTACTTC. It codes for CASSFRPGGEETQYF.

This clonotype has ten or more counts. The J gene is TRBJ1-2, the V gene TRBV6-1; no clear D gene. The CDR3 is 14 amino acids. Germline V gene sequence: CDR1 MNHNS, CDR2 SASEGT. V shed 0 bases and J shed 4 bases, with 9 bases lying between them. DNA of the CDR3: TGTGCCAGCAGTGAAGCGCTAGGGATCTATGGCTACACCTTC. As protein: CASSEALGIYGYTF.

V usage is TRBV7-3 and J usage is TRBJ2-1; D not resolved. The CDR3 runs 13 residues. Germline CDR1 SGHTA, CDR2 FQGTGA. V was cut by 2 bases and J by 10 bases, with 12 bases left in between. The CDR3 nucleotides read TGTGCCAGCAGCTTATTTCCTTTTGGCGAGCAGTTCTTC. Its translation: CASSLFPFGEQFF.

V gene TRBV6-9 combines with J gene TRBJ2-3; D call uncertain. Germline loops: CDR1 MNHGY, CDR2 SVAAGI. V gave up 3 bases and J gave up 2 bases, with 6 bases separating them. CDR3 size: 13 residues. CDR3 bases: TGTGCCAGCAGTTACACGATCACAGATACGCAGTATTTT. It is translated as CASSYTITDTQYF.

The table lists this clonotype with many counts. The chain uses TRBV12-3 or TRBV12-4 and TRBJ1-5; D remains ambiguous. The CDR3 sequence is 15 residues long. The V and J ends lost 5 bases and 4 bases respectively, with 15 bases between them. The chain's CDR3 is CASSPRMVGNQPQHF. In DNA form, the CDR3 reads TGTGCCAGCAGTCCCCGTATGGTAGGGAATCAGCCCCAGCATTTT.

This clonotype was recorded at least ten times. The chain combines TRBV5-1 with TRBJ2-1; perhaps TRBD2 as D (5 bases). Trimming shortened V by 0 bases and J by 6 bases, and 7 bases separated the two germline ends. The CDR3 spans 13 residues. From germline, CDR1 is SGHRS and CDR2 YFSETQ. The CDR3 region has the DNA TGCGCCAGCAGCTTGGGACTACTCAATGAGCAGTTCTTC. Amino acids: CASSLGLLNEQFF. Using reference TRBV5-1 and TRBJ2-1 for the parts outside the CDR3, the full variable domain is KAGVTQTPRYLIKTRGQQVTLSCSPISGHRSVSWYQQTPGQGLQFLFEYFSETQRNKGNFPGRFSGRQFSNSRSEMNVSTLELGDSALYLCASSLGLLNEQFFGPGTRLTVL.

In this sample, this clonotype turned up many times. This chain connects TRBV12-3 or TRBV12-4 to TRBJ1-6; possibly TRBD1 for D (6 bases). Trimming left V 5 bases short and J 7 bases short, with 21 bases between. CDR3 length: 17 residues. Here the CDR3 DNA reads TGTGCCAGCAGTCTTTCAAGGGGGTCTGCTAGGAATTCACCCCTCCACTTT. Amino acid sequence: CASSLSRGSARNSPLHF.

This clonotype was picked up a small number of times. The V call is TRBV6-2 or TRBV6-3, the J call TRBJ2-7; 10 nucleotides align to TRBD1. The CDR3 sequence is 16 residues long. V was clipped by 6 bases and J by 6 bases; unmatched bases: 14. Germline-derived CDR1 and CDR2 are MNHEY and SVGEGT. CDR3 DNA sequence: TGTGCCAGCAGCGTGGAAGACAGGGGGCGCCCCAGCGAGCAGTACTTC. Residues: CASSVEDRGRPSEQYF.

In this sample, this clonotype turned up many times. The chain combines TRBV30 with TRBJ1-5, with 8 bases that match TRBD1. The V and J ends lost 3 bases and 2 bases, in that order; junction bases with no gene match: 6. This CDR3 has 15 amino acids. From germline, CDR1 is GTSNPN and CDR2 SVGIG (reference sequence). The CDR3 DNA reads as TGTGCCTGGAGGACAGGGGTATCGGGCAATCAGCCCCAGCATTTT. Translated: CAWRTGVSGNQPQHF. Combining the CDR3 with reference TRBV30 and TRBJ1-5 gives the whole variable domain SQTIHQWPATLVQPVGSPLSLECTVEGTSNPNLYWYRQAAGRGLQLLFYSVGIGQISSEVPQNLSASRPQDRQFILSSKKLLLSDSGFYLCAWRTGVSGNQPQHFGDGTRLSIL.

This clonotype occurred many times. The V and J genes are TRBV5-1 and TRBJ2-1; D might be TRBD2 (5 bases). CDR1 and CDR2 from the germline V gene are SGHRS and YFSETQ. This CDR3 contains 14 residues. V was shortened by 0 bases and J by 8 bases, with 12 bases between the two germline ends. The CDR3 DNA sequence: TGCGCCAGCAGCTTGGAACAGACTATGTATGAGCAGTTCTTC. Its translation: CASSLEQTMYEQFF. Filled out from reference TRBV5-1 and TRBJ2-1, the complete variable domain reads KAGVTQTPRYLIKTRGQQVTLSCSPISGHRSVSWYQQTPGQGLQFLFEYFSETQRNKGNFPGRFSGRQFSNSRSEMNVSTLELGDSALYLCASSLEQTMYEQFFGPGTRLTVL.

The sample holds many counts of this clonotype. J is TRBJ1-1 and V is TRBV3-1; D is uncertain. The germline V gene encodes CDR1 LGHDT and CDR2 YNNKEL (reference sequence). Trimming cost V 1 base and J 8 bases, with 8 bases left between them. CDR3 length: 12 residues. The CDR3 region is CASSQVHGEAFF. The CDR3, as DNA: TGTGCCAGCAGCCAAGTCCACGGGGAAGCTTTCTTT.

This clonotype was counted ten times or more. The chain carries TRBV20-1 and TRBJ2-3, with 14 nucleotides matching TRBD2. This CDR3 has 17 residues. CDR1 is DFQATT, CDR2 SNEGSKA, per germline (reference sequence). The trim removed 5 bases at V and 2 bases at J, leaving 9 bases unmatched. CDR3 nucleotides: TGCAGTGCTTCGGGACTAGCGGGAGTTGAGGACACAGATACGCAGTATTTT. Its translation is CSASGLAGVEDTDTQYF.

Here the CDR3 reads CASSFAGALNTEAFF. CDR3 in DNA: TGTGCCAGCAGTTTCGCGGGGGCCCTTAACACTGAAGCTTTCTTT. The chain uses TRBV6-1 and TRBJ1-1; perhaps TRBD1 as D (6 bases). Trimming cost V 5 bases and J 2 bases, with 15 bases left between them. This CDR3 spans 15 amino acids. The germline gives CDR1 MNHNS, CDR2 SASEGT.

This clonotype was found a few times. The gene calls are TRBV3-1 and TRBJ2-7; 7 nucleotides match TRBD1. Unmatched junction bases numbered 8, after V lost 5 bases and J lost 4 bases. The CDR3 has 14 residues. CDR1 LGHDT and CDR2 YNNKEL come from the germline V gene (reference sequence). Here the CDR3 reads CASSVRDREYEQYF. The CDR3, as DNA: TGTGCCAGCAGCGTCCGGGACAGAGAGTACGAGCAGTACTTC.

This clonotype was counted many times. The rearrangement joins TRBV6-8 to TRBJ1-1; TRBD1 matches 7 bases. The CDR3 covers 19 residues. Germline-derived CDR1 and CDR2 are MNHGY and SAAAGT. With V trimmed by 6 bases and J by 1 base, 20 bases remained unmatched. This CDR3 is CASSRQGVKIRDGNTEAFF. For the CDR3, the DNA is TGTGCCAGCAGCAGACAGGGAGTGAAGATACGTGACGGGAACACTGAAGCTTTCTTT.

The gene calls are TRBV28 and TRBJ2-2; D may be TRBD2 (6 bases). The CDR3 contains 14 residues. Trimming left V 3 bases short and J 6 bases short, with 11 bases between. In germline, CDR1 is MDHEN, CDR2 SYDVKM. The CDR3 DNA reads as TGTGCCAGCAGTTTTACCCCGGGAGCCGGGGAGCTGTTTTTT. Amino acid sequence: CASSFTPGAGELFF.

The chain has TRBV4-1 and TRBJ2-7; 7 bases agree with TRBD1. Germline V lookup: CDR1 MGHRA, CDR2 YSYEKL. There are 13 residues in the CDR3. The trim removed 1 base at V and 7 bases at J, leaving 4 bases unmatched. The DNA for the CDR3 is TGCGCCAGCAGCCAAGTAACAGGGGAGGAGCAGTACTTC. Its protein is CASSQVTGEEQYF.

This clonotype was observed a handful of times. The gene calls are TRBV12-3 or TRBV12-4 and TRBJ2-1; 11 bases are a match to TRBD1. V shed 5 bases and J 7 bases; nucleotides not matched to a gene: 7. The CDR3 sequence is 15 residues long. CDR3 DNA: TGTGCCAGCAGTCCGGGACAGGGGGTTTCTAATGAGCAGTTCTTC. This encodes CASSPGQGVSNEQFF.

This clonotype was counted many times. J is TRBJ2-5 and V is TRBV28; 12 positions match TRBD2. Germline trimming cut 7 bases from V and 2 bases from J; bases unmatched to any gene: 5. The CDR3 sequence is 15 residues long. Germline-derived CDR1 and CDR2 are MDHEN and SYDVKM. CDR3 region: CASTPGLAGQETQYF. The DNA for the CDR3 is TGTGCCAGCACCCCTGGACTAGCGGGGCAAGAGACCCAGTACTTC.

The chain couples TRBV12-3 or TRBV12-4 to TRBJ2-7, with TRBD1 matching over 8 bases. Trimming cost V 1 base and J 3 bases; bases outside gene matches: 5. The CDR3 extends over 15 amino acids. CDR3 sequence: CASSLGSGGVYEQYF. DNA for the CDR3: TGTGCCAGCAGTTTAGGGTCAGGGGGCGTCTACGAGCAGTACTTC.